This record looks at one T cell receptor (beta chain) sequence and its context. Its target is unknown. The beta constant-region primer was an equimolar mix of two oligonucleotides covering TRBC1 and TRBC2. Four rounds of PCR amplified the ligated cDNA using nested alpha and beta constant-region primers plus SP2. MiXCR, applied by TCRdb to the UMI-ligation and nested PCR reads, yields one record per CDR3 protein. Found here are more than 100,000 distinct CDR3 sequences, roughly 36% of them singletons; the top ten hold approximately 0.9%. There are 13 residues in the CDR3. Trimming removed 3 bases at V and 4 bases at J, with 11 bases between. Germline-derived CDR1 and CDR2 are SGHDT and YYEEEE. This entry is derived from a study of naive and memory T cell subsets. Findings of the study overall: Each distinct alpha or beta sequence counts as one clonotype. TCR counts from RNA may reflect activation-linked expression changes. No ground truth validated the naive and memory repertoire findings. Over 85% of naive TCR sequences appeared only once, unlike memory subsets.

The clonotype comes from a human donor in good health. The sequencing sample was made of central memory CD4+ T cells from blood. V usage is TRBV5-6 and J usage is TRBJ2-7, with D tentatively TRBD1 (6 bases). The CDR3 DNA reads as TGTGCCAGCAGCTGGGGGCGTGTGTACGAGCAGTACTTC. Translated: CASSWGRVYEQYF.